This T cell receptor (beta chain) was recorded in a study of CD8 T cells in ankylosing spondylitis. Study-wide findings and caveats: Characteristic of ankylosing spondylitis blood, it appeared, was a TCR beta motif comprising roughly 8 highly homologous variants.

Germline CDR1 is DFQATT and CDR2 is SNEGSKA (reference sequence). The CDR3 has 13 residues. The V end lost 6 bases, the J end lost 4 bases, and 15 bases lay between the germline ends. In its sample, this clonotype was seen many times. Its specificity is not known. Quantitative 5'-RACE was performed with molecular barcodes, and it yielded the TCR beta libraries. Each CDR3 protein gets one entry after TCRdb re-called the 5' RACE reads with MiXCR. Of over 100,000 distinct CDR3 sequences in the sample, 6% to 8.5% were seen once. Source material: blood, either unsorted or a sorted T cell fraction (not recorded which). This rearrangement joins TRBV20-1 to TRBJ1-1, with D unresolved. The clonotype was recovered from a male donor with ankylosing spondylitis or in good health (not recorded which). CDR3 DNA sequence: TGCAGTGCCCTGGGTCGCTGGGGCACTGAAGCTTTCTTT. Its translation is CSALGRWGTEAFF.